This is a list of T cell receptor beta chains from one sample in a study of human T cells and chemical hapten exposure. TCRdb reprocessed the RACE reads with MiXCR, giving one entry per CDR3 protein. The repertoire holds some 400,000 distinct CDR3 sequences, with 5.1% as singletons. The source material was whole blood, sampled in connection with sensitization to the hapten diphenylcyclopropenone (DPC). The receptors derive from a woman in her fifties or sixties with alopecia areata. Some clones in this sample may be carry-over from other donors' samples. The CDR3 runs from the conserved cysteine through the conserved F or W. The D gene is left open where the match is weak. Clone sizes are given selectively: once, few, many, or a class where the clone is expanded.

clone_size	d_call	v_call	j_call	cdr3_aa	cdr3_nt
many	-	TRBV5-1	TRBJ2-2	CASSPESTGELFF	TGCGCCAGCAGCCCCGAGTCCACCGGGGAGCTGTTTTTT
many	-	TRBV3-1	TRBJ2-7	CASSRRGTVPYEQYF	TGTGCCAGCAGCCGCCGAGGGACCGTCCCCTACGAGCAGTACTTC
-	-	TRBV14	TRBJ2-2	CASSQGFAGELFF	TGTGCCAGCAGCCAGGGGTTCGCCGGGGAGCTGTTTTTT
few	-	TRBV12-3/TRBV12-4	TRBJ1-5	CASSLGGQSNQPQHF	TGTGCCAGCAGTTTGGGGGGCCAGAGCAATCAGCCCCAGCATTTT
few	TRBD1	TRBV10-3	TRBJ1-1	CASHGQGDTEAFF	TGTGCCAGCCACGGACAGGGGGACACTGAAGCTTTCTTT
-	TRBD1	TRBV6-5	TRBJ2-1	CASRTDRVNNEQFF	TGTGCCAGCAGAACCGACAGGGTTAACAATGAGCAGTTCTTC
many	-	TRBV5-1	TRBJ1-5	CASSPDSNQPQHF	TGCGCCAGCAGCCCGGACAGCAATCAGCCCCAGCATTTT
many	-	TRBV12-3/TRBV12-4	TRBJ1-1	CASSLKRNTEAFF	TGTGCCAGCAGCTTAAAAAGGAACACTGAAGCTTTCTTT
few	-	TRBV11-2	TRBJ2-1	CASSPRQSGYNEQFF	TGTGCCAGCAGCCCCCGCCAGTCCGGATACAATGAGCAGTTCTTC
few	-	TRBV29-1	TRBJ1-2	CSVDTASYGYTF	TGCAGCGTTGACACCGCCTCCTATGGCTACACCTTC
many	-	TRBV5-1	TRBJ1-4	CASGEDGEKLFF	TGCGCCAGCGGGGAGGACGGTGAAAAACTGTTTTTT
few	TRBD1	TRBV24-1	TRBJ2-6	CATSDRDRGSGANVLTF	TGTGCCACCAGTGACCGGGACAGGGGCTCTGGGGCCAACGTCCTGACTTTC
many	TRBD1	TRBV12-3/TRBV12-4	TRBJ1-5	CASSWGQGHQPQHF	TGTGCCAGCAGTTGGGGACAGGGTCATCAGCCCCAGCATTTT
many	-	TRBV7-9	TRBJ1-5	CASSASGQPQHF	TGTGCCAGCAGCGCTAGTGGTCAGCCCCAGCATTTT
many	-	TRBV3-1	TRBJ1-1	CASSQFSSGEAFF	TGTGCCAGCAGCCAATTCTCTTCCGGTGAAGCTTTCTTT
many	TRBD2	TRBV4-1	TRBJ2-7	CASSSQGGPYEQYF	TGCGCCAGCAGCTCTCAGGGAGGGCCCTACGAGCAGTACTTC
many	TRBD2	TRBV10-3	TRBJ2-7	CAISESSLAGVEQYF	TGTGCCATCAGTGAGTCGTCGCTAGCGGGAGTCGAGCAGTACTTC
many	-	TRBV5-1	TRBJ2-1	CASSPLASSYNEQFF	TGCGCCAGCAGCCCTCTTGCGAGCTCCTACAATGAGCAGTTCTTC
-	TRBD1	TRBV15	TRBJ2-3	CATSVGQGQDTQYF	TGTGCCACCAGTGTCGGACAGGGCCAAGATACGCAGTATTTT
many	-	TRBV6-5	TRBJ1-2	CASSYSSAVYGYTF	TGTGCCAGCAGTTACTCGTCCGCCGTCTATGGCTACACCTTC
-	TRBD1	TRBV6-5	TRBJ1-5	CASSDSGGSGQPQHF	TGTGCCAGCAGTGACTCAGGGGGCTCGGGGCAGCCCCAGCATTTT
many	-	TRBV6-5	TRBJ2-7	CASSSTSRRSSYEQYF	TGTGCCAGCAGCTCGACCTCCAGGAGGAGCTCCTACGAGCAGTACTTC
few	TRBD1	TRBV27	TRBJ1-1	CASSYDSAGGRTEAFF	TGTGCCAGCAGTTATGATTCGGCAGGGGGCAGGACTGAAGCTTTCTTT
few	TRBD2	TRBV5-1	TRBJ2-3	CASEEVAGGTDTQYF	TGCGCCAGCGAGGAAGTAGCGGGAGGCACAGATACGCAGTATTTT
-	-	TRBV9	TRBJ1-1	CASSVAPAAGNTEAFF	TGTGCCAGCAGCGTAGCTCCCGCCGCCGGGAACACTGAAGCTTTCTTT
few	-	TRBV4-1	TRBJ1-3	CASSQDPGTALGTIYF	TGCGCCAGCAGCCAAGATCCGGGCACCGCCCTTGGGACCATATATTTT
few	-	TRBV7-7	TRBJ2-5	CASSPLGGKETQYF	TGTGCCAGCAGCCCGCTAGGGGGGAAGGAGACCCAGTACTTC
few	-	TRBV20-1	TRBJ1-1	CSASNRVNTEAFF	TGCAGTGCTAGCAACAGGGTAAACACTGAAGCTTTCTTT
many	-	TRBV20-1	TRBJ2-3	CSATGTPESTDTQYF	TGCAGTGCTACAGGGACACCGGAGAGCACAGATACGCAGTATTTT